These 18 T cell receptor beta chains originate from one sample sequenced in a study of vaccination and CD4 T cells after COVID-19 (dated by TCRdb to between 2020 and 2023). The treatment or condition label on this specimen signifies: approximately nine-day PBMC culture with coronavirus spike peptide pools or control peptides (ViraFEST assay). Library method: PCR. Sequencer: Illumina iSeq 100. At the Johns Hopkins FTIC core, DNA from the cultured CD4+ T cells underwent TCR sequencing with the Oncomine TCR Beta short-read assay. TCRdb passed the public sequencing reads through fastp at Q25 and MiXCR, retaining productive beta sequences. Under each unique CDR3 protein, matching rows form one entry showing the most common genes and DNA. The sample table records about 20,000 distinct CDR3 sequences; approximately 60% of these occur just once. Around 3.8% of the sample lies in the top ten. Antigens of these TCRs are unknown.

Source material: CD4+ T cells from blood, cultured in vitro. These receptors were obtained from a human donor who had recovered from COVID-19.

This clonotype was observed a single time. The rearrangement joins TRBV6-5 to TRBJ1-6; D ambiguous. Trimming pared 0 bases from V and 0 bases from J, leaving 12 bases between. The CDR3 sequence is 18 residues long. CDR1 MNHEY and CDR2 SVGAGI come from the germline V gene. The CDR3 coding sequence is TGTGCCAGCAGTTACTCGAGTATAACTAGCTCCTATAATTCACCCCTCCACTTT. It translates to CASSYSSITSSYNSPLHF.

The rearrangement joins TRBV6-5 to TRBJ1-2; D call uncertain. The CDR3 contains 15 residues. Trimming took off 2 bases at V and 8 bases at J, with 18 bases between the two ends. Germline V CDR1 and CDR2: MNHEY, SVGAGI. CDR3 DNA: TGTGCCAGCAGTTACGACGATAAGGTCTTGAGGGGCTACACCTTC. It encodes CASSYDDKVLRGYTF.

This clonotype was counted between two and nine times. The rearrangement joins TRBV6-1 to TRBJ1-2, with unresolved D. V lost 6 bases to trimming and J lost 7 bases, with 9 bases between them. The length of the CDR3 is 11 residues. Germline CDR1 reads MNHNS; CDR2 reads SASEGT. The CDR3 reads CASSPSVGYTF. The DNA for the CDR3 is TGTGCCAGCAGCCCCTCGGTTGGCTACACCTTC.

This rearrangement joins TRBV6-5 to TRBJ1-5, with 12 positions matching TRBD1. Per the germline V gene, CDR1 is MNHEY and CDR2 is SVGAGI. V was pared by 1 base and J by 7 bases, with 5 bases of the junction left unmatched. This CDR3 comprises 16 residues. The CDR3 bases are TGTGCCAGCAGTTACTTGGGGACAGGGGGCGAACAGCCCCAGCATTTT. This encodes CASSYLGTGGEQPQHF.

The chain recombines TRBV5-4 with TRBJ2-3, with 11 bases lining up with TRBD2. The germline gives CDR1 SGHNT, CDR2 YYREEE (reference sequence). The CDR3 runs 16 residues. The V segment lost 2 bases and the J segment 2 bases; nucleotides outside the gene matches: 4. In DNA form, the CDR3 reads TGTGCCAGCAGCTTAAGACTAGCGGGATCCACAGATACGCAGTATTTT. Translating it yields CASSLRLAGSTDTQYF.

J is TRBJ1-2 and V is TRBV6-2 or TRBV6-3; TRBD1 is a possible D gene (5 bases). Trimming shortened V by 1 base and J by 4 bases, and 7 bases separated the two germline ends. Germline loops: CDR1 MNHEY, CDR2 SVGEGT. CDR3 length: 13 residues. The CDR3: CASSYYGTYGYTF. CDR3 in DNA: TGTGCCAGCAGTTACTACGGGACCTATGGCTACACCTTC.

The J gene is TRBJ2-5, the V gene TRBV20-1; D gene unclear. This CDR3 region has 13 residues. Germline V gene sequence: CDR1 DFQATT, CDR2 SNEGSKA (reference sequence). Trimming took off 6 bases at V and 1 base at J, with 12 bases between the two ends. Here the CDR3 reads CSADPDGQETQYF. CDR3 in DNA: TGCAGTGCCGATCCGGACGGCCAAGAGACCCAGTACTTC.

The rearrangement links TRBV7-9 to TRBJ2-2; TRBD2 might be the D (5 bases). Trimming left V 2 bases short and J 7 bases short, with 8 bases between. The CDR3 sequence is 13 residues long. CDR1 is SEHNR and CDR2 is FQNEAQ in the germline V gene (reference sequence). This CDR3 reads CASSLSEGGELFF. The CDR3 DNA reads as TGTGCCAGCAGCTTATCAGAGGGCGGGGAGCTGTTTTTT.

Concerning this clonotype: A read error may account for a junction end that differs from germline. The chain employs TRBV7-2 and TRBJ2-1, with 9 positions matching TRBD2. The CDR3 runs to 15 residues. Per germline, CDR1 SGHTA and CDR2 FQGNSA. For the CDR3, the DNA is TGTGTCAGCAGCTTAGGGACTAGCACCTACAATGAGCAGTTCTTC. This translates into CVSSLGTSTYNEQFF.

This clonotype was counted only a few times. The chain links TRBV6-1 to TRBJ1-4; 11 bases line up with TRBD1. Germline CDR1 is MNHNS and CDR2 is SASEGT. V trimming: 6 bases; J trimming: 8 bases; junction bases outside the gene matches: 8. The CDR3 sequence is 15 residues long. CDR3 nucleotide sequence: TGTGCCAGCAGCGCCCGGACAGGGGGCTTGGAAAAACTGTTTTTT. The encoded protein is CASSARTGGLEKLFF.

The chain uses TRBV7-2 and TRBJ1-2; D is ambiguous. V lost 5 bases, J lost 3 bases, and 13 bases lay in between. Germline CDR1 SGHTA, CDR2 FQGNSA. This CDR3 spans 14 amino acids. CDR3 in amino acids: CASSPALTDYGYTF. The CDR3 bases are TGTGCCAGCAGCCCGGCCCTCACGGACTATGGCTACACCTTC.

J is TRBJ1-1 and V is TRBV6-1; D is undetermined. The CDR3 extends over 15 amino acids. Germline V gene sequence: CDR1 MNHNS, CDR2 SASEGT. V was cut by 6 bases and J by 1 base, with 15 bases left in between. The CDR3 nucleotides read TGTGCCAGCAGGACTTATCAGGCTGGGAACACTGAAGCTTTCTTT. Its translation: CASRTYQAGNTEAFF.

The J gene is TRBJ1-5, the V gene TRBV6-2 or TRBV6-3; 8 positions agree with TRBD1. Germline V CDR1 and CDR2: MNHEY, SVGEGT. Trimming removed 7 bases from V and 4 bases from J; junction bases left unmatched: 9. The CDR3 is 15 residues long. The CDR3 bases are TGTGCCAGCAACCGACAGGGGCTGGAAAATCAGCCCCAGCATTTT. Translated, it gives CASNRQGLENQPQHF.

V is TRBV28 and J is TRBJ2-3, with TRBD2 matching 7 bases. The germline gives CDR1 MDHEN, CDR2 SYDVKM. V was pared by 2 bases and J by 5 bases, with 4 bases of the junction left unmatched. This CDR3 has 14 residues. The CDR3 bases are TGTGCCAGCAGTTTAGGGAGGGCCGGAGATACGCAGTATTTT. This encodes CASSLGRAGDTQYF.

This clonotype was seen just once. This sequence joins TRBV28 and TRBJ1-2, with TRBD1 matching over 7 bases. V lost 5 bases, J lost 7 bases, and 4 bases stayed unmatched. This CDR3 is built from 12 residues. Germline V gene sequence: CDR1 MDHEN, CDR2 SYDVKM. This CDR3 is CASSPRGRGYTF. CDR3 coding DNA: TGTGCCAGCAGTCCAAGGGGGCGTGGCTACACCTTC.

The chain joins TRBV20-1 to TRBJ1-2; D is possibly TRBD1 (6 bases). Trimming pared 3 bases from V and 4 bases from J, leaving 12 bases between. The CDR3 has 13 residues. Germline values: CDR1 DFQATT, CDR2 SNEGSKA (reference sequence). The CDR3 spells CSARRTAPYGYTF. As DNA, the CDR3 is TGCAGTGCTAGGAGGACAGCCCCCTATGGCTACACCTTC.

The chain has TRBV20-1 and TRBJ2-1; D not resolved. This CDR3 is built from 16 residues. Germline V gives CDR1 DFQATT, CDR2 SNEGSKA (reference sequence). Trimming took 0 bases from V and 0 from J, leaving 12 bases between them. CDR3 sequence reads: CSARDGVSSSYNEQFF. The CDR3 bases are TGCAGTGCTAGAGATGGTGTGTCGAGCTCCTACAATGAGCAGTTCTTC.

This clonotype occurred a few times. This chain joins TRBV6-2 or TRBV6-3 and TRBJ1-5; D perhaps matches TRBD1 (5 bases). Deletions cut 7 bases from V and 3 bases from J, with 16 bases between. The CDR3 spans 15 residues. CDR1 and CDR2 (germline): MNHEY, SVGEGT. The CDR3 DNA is TGTGCCAGCACCAACGGGGCCCGCCACAATCAGCCCCAGCATTTT. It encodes CASTNGARHNQPQHF.